The 5 T cell receptor beta chains listed next were all sequenced from one sample in a study of cytomegalovirus exposure and HLA in healthy donors. Researchers ran the PCR with 60 Vbeta and 13 Jbeta primers. Sequencing was performed with immunoSEQ multiplex PCR; in TCRdb, only in-frame clones are kept and a portion is missing. This table holds under 40,000 clones, 80% to 90% found once. What was sequenced was PBMCs. The receptors originated from a woman in her 40s in good health and CMV-seronegative.

The chain links TRBV10-3 to TRBJ1-5; tentatively, D is TRBD1 (6 bases). The CDR3 runs 13 residues. The ends were cut back, 10 bases at V and 0 bases at J, with 10 bases in the middle. In germline, CDR1 is ENHRY, CDR2 SYGVKD. The CDR3 DNA is TGTGCCACCCAGGACAGTAGCAATCAGCCCCAGCATTTT. Translation gives CATQDSSNQPQHF.

V and J are TRBV7-8 and TRBJ1-3; D is possibly TRBD1 (6 bases). Germline CDR1 and CDR2: SGHVS and FQNEAQ. CDR3 length equals 16 residues. Trimming pared 5 bases from V and 2 bases from J, leaving 16 bases between. The CDR3, as DNA: TGTGCCAGCAGCGAGAAACAGGGTTTTGCTGGAAACACCATATATTTT. As protein: CASSEKQGFAGNTIYF.

This chain connects TRBV9 to TRBJ1-6, with 12 bases aligning to TRBD1. The CDR3 length is 18 residues. V was clipped by 0 bases and J by 8 bases; unmatched bases: 9. Germline V gene sequence: CDR1 SGDLS, CDR2 YYNGEE. For the CDR3, the DNA is TGTGCCAGCAGCGTAGCCCGGGACAGGGGGCAGGCAGATTCACCCCTCCACTTT. This gives the protein CASSVARDRGQADSPLHF.

The chain recombines TRBV28 with TRBJ1-5, with 7 bases lining up with TRBD1. Germline CDR1 is MDHEN and CDR2 is SYDVKM. The CDR3 contains 15 residues. V trimming: 4 bases; J trimming: 6 bases; junction bases outside the gene matches: 9. CDR3: CASSSTGAPRQPQHF. CDR3 nucleotides: TGTGCCAGCAGTTCCACAGGGGCGCCCCGTCAGCCCCAGCATTTT.

The chain links TRBV5-6 to TRBJ1-1; tentative D call: TRBD1 (5 bases). The CDR3 has 15 amino acids. With 2 bases removed from V and 2 bases from J, the gap between germline ends came to 13 bases. Germline V gene sequence: CDR1 SGHDT, CDR2 YYEEEE. CDR3 sequence: CASSFPTDINTEAFF. The CDR3 DNA sequence: TGTGCCAGCAGCTTCCCGACGGACATTAACACTGAAGCTTTCTTT.